This T cell receptor beta chain was recovered during a study of T cells expressing NK-cell markers. Across the whole study: Cells sorted as CD3+CD56+NKG2C+, CD3+CD56+NKG2C- and CD3+CD56-NKG2C+ T cells supplied the TCR beta repertoires. Study observations and caveats: HCMV specificity was not established for the expanded NKG2C+ T cell clones. Dominant NKG2C+ clonotype frequencies of roughly 1.0-7.5% of CD8+ T cells were measured in several donors.

The CDR3 loop spans 14 amino acids. The V gene's germline CDR1 is SGHRS and CDR2 YFSETQ. 5'RACE template switching with UMIs generated TCR beta cDNA. After re-calling the 5' RACE reads, TCRdb lists one entry per CDR3 protein, DNA absent. The clone table shows around 550,000 distinct CDR3 sequences, with the ten largest holding under 4.5%. Regarding this clonotype: As yet, its antigen is unknown.

Sequenced input: blood T cells: a sorted CD56 or NKG2C T cell subset, CD4+ or CD8+ T cells, or bulk PBMC T cells (not recorded which). The receptor was isolated from a man aged 18-30 years in good health. V usage is TRBV5-1 and J usage is TRBJ1-2; without DNA, the TCRdb call of TRBD1 cannot be checked. The CDR3 here is CASSFTGERNGYTF. Filled out from reference TRBV5-1 and TRBJ1-2, the complete variable domain reads KAGVTQTPRYLIKTRGQQVTLSCSPISGHRSVSWYQQTPGQGLQFLFEYFSETQRNKGNFPGRFSGRQFSNSRSEMNVSTLELGDSALYLCASSFTGERNGYTFGSGTRLTVV.